The next 8 T cell receptor beta chains were all read from a single sample in a study of human T cells and chemical hapten exposure. TCRdb re-analysed the RACE reads in MiXCR, keeping a single row per CDR3 protein. The table includes more than 100,000 distinct CDR3 sequences, about an eighth detected once. Indicated time point: patch test 1, 2 weeks after DPC sensitization. The treatment denotes: therapeutic diphenylcyclopropenone sensitization with weekly scalp DPC. The material was whole blood, obtained in connection with sensitization to the hapten diphenylcyclopropenone (DPC). These receptors were collected from a man aged 18 to 35 with alopecia areata. Some clones in this sample may be carry-over from other donors' samples.

This clonotype was counted between two and nine times. CDR3 sequence reads: CASSHNPYTVAKNIQYF. The CDR3 nucleotides are TGTGCCAGTAGCCATAATCCTTATACAGTAGCCAAAAACATTCAGTACTTC. The chain is built from TRBV19 and TRBJ2-4, with D unclear. Trimming took 6 bases from V and 0 from J, leaving 18 bases between them. From germline, CDR1 is LNHDA and CDR2 SQIVND (reference sequence). The CDR3 contains 17 residues.

This clonotype turned up a few times. The chain combines TRBV7-2 with TRBJ2-3; no definite D call. V was trimmed by 4 bases and J by 0 bases, leaving 17 bases between them. The CDR3 sequence is 17 residues long. The germline gives CDR1 SGHTA, CDR2 FQGNSA. CDR3 in amino acids: CASSSRPNPTSTDTQYF. Written as DNA, the CDR3 is TGTGCCAGCAGCTCCAGGCCGAACCCGACTAGCACAGATACGCAGTATTTT.

The sample holds many counts of this clonotype. The chain uses TRBV4-1 and TRBJ2-1; D is perhaps TRBD2 (5 bases). Trimming stripped 3 bases from V and 8 bases from J, with 14 bases between. CDR1 is MGHRA and CDR2 is YSYEKL in the germline V gene. The CDR3 runs 14 residues. The CDR3 here is CASSHNRGSYEQFF. The DNA of the CDR3 is TGCGCCAGCAGCCATAACCGGGGTTCTTATGAGCAGTTCTTC.

The chain joins TRBV10-3 to TRBJ1-1; the D is unclear. Germline lookup yields CDR1 ENHRY and CDR2 SYGVKD. This CDR3 region has 13 residues. V gave up 6 bases and J gave up 0 bases, with 8 bases separating them. CDR3 region: CAIRKDLNTEAFF. CDR3 DNA: TGTGCCATCAGGAAAGACCTGAACACTGAAGCTTTCTTT.

This clonotype was picked up many times. V gene TRBV6-2 or TRBV6-3 combines with J gene TRBJ2-3; 7 nucleotides line up with TRBD1. In germline, CDR1 is MNHEY, CDR2 SVGEGT. The V and J ends lost 5 bases and 3 bases, in that order; junction bases with no gene match: 5. There are 14 residues in the CDR3. CDR3 DNA: TGTGCCAGCAGTCCCGACAGGGAAACAGATACGCAGTATTTT. Residues: CASSPDRETDTQYF.

This clonotype has a handful of counts. The chain employs TRBV20-1 and TRBJ1-6; no clear D gene. The CDR3 has 16 residues. V was clipped by 3 bases and J by 0 bases, with 12 bases between them. The germline V gene has CDR1 DFQATT and CDR2 SNEGSKA (reference sequence). In nucleotides, the CDR3 is TGCAGTGCTAGGAATTTTGAGAGCTCCTATAATTCACCCCTCCACTTT. Translation gives CSARNFESSYNSPLHF.

The CDR3 region has the DNA TGCAGTGCTACTCGGACAGGGGAGAGAGCTTTCTTT. Its translation: CSATRTGERAFF. The V call is TRBV20-1, the J call TRBJ1-1, with 9 bases matching TRBD1. Germline V gene data show CDR1 as DFQATT and CDR2 as SNEGSKA (reference sequence). After removal of 4 bases from V and 10 bases from J, the junction contained 7 bases not matched to a gene. CDR3 size: 12 residues.

J is TRBJ2-5 and V is TRBV4-3, with TRBD1 identical over 7 bases. The CDR3 length is 14 residues. The trim removed 2 bases at V and 5 bases at J, leaving 5 bases unmatched. In germline, CDR1 is LGHNA, CDR2 YSLEER. As DNA, the CDR3 is TGCGCCAGCAGCCAAAACAGGGGACAGGAGACCCAGTACTTC. Translated, it gives CASSQNRGQETQYF.